These 25 T cell receptor beta chains were sequenced from one sample in a study of CD8 T cells in ankylosing spondylitis (dated by TCRdb to about 2017). Library preparation used 5' RACE. Instrument used: Illumina HiSeq 2500. The raw public reads went through TCRdb reprocessing: fastp at Q25, MiXCR clone calling, in-frame beta chains kept. All rows with the same CDR3 protein become a single entry with the most common DNA and genes. A total of around 180,000 distinct CDR3 sequences appear in this sample, around a sixth of them only once. The ten largest clones capture around 4.5% of the sample. Material for sequencing was blood, either unsorted or a sorted T cell fraction (not recorded which). These receptors came from a male donor aged 10-35 years with ankylosing spondylitis or in good health (not recorded which). Donor details come from another sample of the same person, matched by shared clones.

This clonotype came up many times. The genes are TRBV27 and TRBJ1-1; D gene ambiguous. Trimming took off 3 bases at V and 2 bases at J, with 7 bases between the two ends. CDR1 and CDR2 from the germline V gene are MNHEY and SMNVEV (reference sequence). This CDR3 spans 13 amino acids. The CDR3 region has the DNA TGTGCCAGCAGTTTCGTTGGAAACACTGAAGCTTTCTTT. Translating it yields CASSFVGNTEAFF.

This clonotype was found many times. This chain connects TRBV7-3 to TRBJ2-7; TRBD1 matches 9 bases. The CDR3 totals 14 residues. Losses at the gene ends were 2 bases for V and 5 bases for J; bases not matched to a gene: 4. Germline assignment: CDR1 SGHTA and CDR2 FQGTGA. The CDR3 sequence: CASSLAGTGNEQYF. CDR3 DNA sequence: TGTGCCAGCAGCTTAGCCGGGACAGGGAACGAGCAGTACTTC.

This clonotype was seen many times. This chain links TRBV29-1 with TRBJ2-5; D not certain. Trimming pared 4 bases from V and 2 bases from J, leaving 8 bases between. The CDR3 length is 12 residues. Germline V gene sequence: CDR1 SQVTM, CDR2 ANQGSEA. CDR3 nucleotide sequence: TGCAGCGTTGTTTTGACTCAAGAGACCCAGTACTTC. It translates to CSVVLTQETQYF.

This clonotype was recorded at least ten times. The rearrangement links TRBV6-2 or TRBV6-3 to TRBJ2-1; 11 bases agree with TRBD2. Trimming took 0 bases from V and 1 from J; bases not matched to a gene: 8. This CDR3 comprises 19 residues. Germline CDR1 reads MNHEY; CDR2 reads SVGEGT. The CDR3 region is CASSYSQLAGVVSYNEQFF. The CDR3, as DNA: TGTGCCAGCAGTTACTCACAACTAGCGGGAGTTGTTTCCTACAATGAGCAGTTCTTC.

This clonotype was found many times. The rearrangement joins TRBV9 to TRBJ2-5, with 7 bases matching TRBD1. The J segment lost 3 bases and the V segment lost 2 bases, leaving 1 base of the junction unmatched. CDR1 is SGDLS, CDR2 YYNGEE, per germline. This CDR3 spans 13 amino acids. CDR3 nucleotides: TGTGCCAGCAGCGTGGGGACAGAAGAGACCCAGTACTTC. It yields the protein CASSVGTEETQYF.

This clonotype has a count of ten or more. The chain is built from TRBV6-2 or TRBV6-3 and TRBJ2-1, with D possibly being TRBD2 (5 bases). Trimming stripped 9 bases from V and 6 bases from J, with 12 bases between. Germline loops: CDR1 MNHEY, CDR2 SVGEGT. This CDR3 is built from 12 residues. The CDR3 nucleotides are TGTGCCAGTAAGGACCGGGGCAATGAGCAGTTCTTC. Its protein is CASKDRGNEQFF.

This clonotype was detected many times. V and J are TRBV2 and TRBJ2-7; 8 nucleotides match TRBD2. The V gene end was trimmed by 4 bases and the J gene end by 4 bases; junction bases not matched to a gene: 6. This CDR3 is 14 amino acids long. Germline CDR1 reads SNHLY; CDR2 reads FYNNEI. The CDR3 spells CASSGASGRYEQYV. In nucleotides, the CDR3 is TGTGCCAGCAGTGGGGCTAGCGGGCGATACGAGCAGTACGTC.

The chain carries TRBV7-9 and TRBJ2-1, with D perhaps matching TRBD1 (6 bases). This CDR3 is 9 amino acids long. Germline-derived CDR1 and CDR2 are SEHNR and FQNEAQ (reference sequence). Trimming pared 5 bases from V and 15 bases from J, leaving 8 bases between. The CDR3 DNA is TGTGCCAGCAGCCGAGGGGGGTTCTTC. Protein: CASSRGGFF.

This clonotype was observed at least ten times. The chain recombines TRBV11-2 with TRBJ1-4; D is unclear. Per germline, CDR1 SGHAT and CDR2 FQNNGV. V was cut by 3 bases and J by 7 bases, with 9 bases left in between. The CDR3 runs 13 residues. CDR3 DNA: TGTGCCAGCAGCTTGGGCTTTTTTGAAAAACTGTTTTTT. Protein sequence: CASSLGFFEKLFF.

This chain connects TRBV10-3 to TRBJ2-5, with 12 nucleotides matching TRBD1. V was clipped by 2 bases and J by 5 bases; unmatched bases: 9. Germline V gives CDR1 ENHRY, CDR2 SYGVKD. The CDR3 loop spans 17 amino acids. CDR3 sequence (DNA): TGTGCCATCAGTGAGCCTGGGACAGGGGGCATTGGGGAGACCCAGTACTTC. Protein sequence: CAISEPGTGGIGETQYF.

This clonotype showed up many times. The chain uses TRBV5-1 and TRBJ2-3; weak D call: TRBD2 (8 bases). This CDR3 spans 17 amino acids. CDR1 SGHRS and CDR2 YFSETQ come from the germline V gene. The V end lost 1 base, the J end lost 1 base, and 16 bases lay between the germline ends. The CDR3 DNA follows: TGCGCCAGCAGCTTGCGGCGGGGGGACAGTCGCACAGATACGCAGTATTTT. It translates to CASSLRRGDSRTDTQYF.

This clonotype was recorded at least ten times. This chain joins TRBV20-1 and TRBJ2-4; no reliable D call. The CDR3 loop spans 17 amino acids. The ends were cut back, 3 bases at V and 0 bases at J, with 18 bases in the middle. From germline, CDR1 is DFQATT and CDR2 SNEGSKA (reference sequence). CDR3 sequence (DNA): TGCAGTGCTAGGGAAACTAAGGAGAGACTAGCCAAAAACATTCAGTACTTC. Translated: CSARETKERLAKNIQYF.

The sample holds many counts of this clonotype. This chain connects TRBV6-2 or TRBV6-3 to TRBJ2-1, with D possibly being TRBD1 or TRBD2 (7 bases each). The CDR3 loop spans 12 amino acids. Per the germline V gene, CDR1 is MNHEY and CDR2 is SVGEGT. V was pared by 8 bases and J by 8 bases, with 13 bases between. CDR3 region: CASRGGGYEQFF. In DNA, the CDR3 is TGTGCCAGCCGGGGAGGGGGCTATGAGCAGTTCTTC.

This chain links TRBV14 with TRBJ2-2; TRBD2 agrees at 8 bases. The CDR3 has 17 residues. V lost 1 base to trimming and J lost 5 bases; unmatched junction nucleotides: 9. From germline, CDR1 is SGHDN and CDR2 FVKESK. CDR3 protein: CASSQGRLAWMTGELFF. The CDR3 nucleotides read TGTGCCAGCAGCCAAGGCAGACTAGCGTGGATGACCGGGGAGCTGTTTTTT.

This clonotype was recorded at least ten times. The V and J genes are TRBV12-3 or TRBV12-4 and TRBJ1-5; 9 bases align to TRBD1. J lost 7 bases, V lost 3 bases, and 7 bases had no gene match. This CDR3 has 15 residues. CDR3 amino acids: CASSFSQGAGQPQHF. DNA for the CDR3: TGTGCCAGCAGTTTTTCACAGGGGGCAGGACAGCCCCAGCATTTT.

The chain has TRBV12-3 or TRBV12-4 and TRBJ1-1, with D unresolved. Trimming stripped 3 bases from V and 3 bases from J, with 8 bases between. The CDR3 sequence is 13 residues long. CDR3 residues: CASSFGVHTEAFF. The CDR3, as DNA: TGTGCCAGCAGTTTTGGTGTTCACACTGAAGCTTTCTTT.

This clonotype has ten or more counts. J is TRBJ2-3 and V is TRBV10-3; TRBD2 matches 8 bases. The ends lost 4 bases at V and 1 base at J; junction bases unmatched: 4. The CDR3 is made up of 15 amino acids. Germline lookup yields CDR1 ENHRY and CDR2 SYGVKD. The CDR3 protein is CAISGHSGGTDTQYF. Written as DNA, the CDR3 is TGTGCCATCAGTGGACATAGCGGGGGCACAGATACGCAGTATTTT.

This sequence joins TRBV4-2 and TRBJ2-1, with TRBD2 as a possible D gene (6 bases). Germline lookup yields CDR1 LGHNA and CDR2 YNFKEQ. The CDR3 runs 15 residues. Trimming stripped 1 base from V and 5 bases from J, with 12 bases between. The CDR3 protein is CASSQAGDSNNEQFF. The DNA for the CDR3 is TGTGCCAGCAGCCAAGCGGGAGACAGCAACAATGAGCAGTTCTTC.

The chain links TRBV20-1 to TRBJ2-3, with D uncertain. Germline V gene sequence: CDR1 DFQATT, CDR2 SNEGSKA (reference sequence). The length of the CDR3 is 12 residues. The V end was cut by 7 bases, the J end by 4 bases, with 12 bases between. The CDR3 bases are TGCAGTGTCACACAGAGATCAGATACGCAGTATTTT. It specifies CSVTQRSDTQYF.

This clonotype was counted at least ten times. V is TRBV24-1 and J is TRBJ2-3; the D gene is possibly TRBD1 (6 bases). Trimming took off 8 bases at V and 2 bases at J, with 10 bases between the two ends. The CDR3 consists of 13 residues. CDR1 is KGHDR and CDR2 is SFDVKD in the germline V gene. CDR3: CATTRDTTDTQYF. Written as DNA, the CDR3 is TGTGCCACCACCCGGGACACCACAGATACGCAGTATTTT.

The J gene is TRBJ2-2, the V gene TRBV4-3, with TRBD2 matching over 8 bases. This CDR3 has 16 amino acids. Germline CDR1 and CDR2: LGHNA and YSLEER. The J segment lost 4 bases and the V segment lost 3 bases, leaving 7 bases of the junction unmatched. CDR3 region: CASSQLGAGGTGELFF. CDR3 DNA sequence: TGCGCCAGCAGCCAGTTAGGGGCGGGGGGCACCGGGGAGCTGTTTTTT.

This clonotype was detected ten times or more. The chain couples TRBV5-1 to TRBJ1-2; tentative D call: TRBD1 (5 bases). Trimming left V 1 base short and J 3 bases short, with 13 bases between. Germline CDR1 SGHRS, CDR2 YFSETQ. The CDR3 length is 15 residues. CDR3 sequence: CASSLSGRVDYGYTF. In nucleotides, the CDR3 is TGCGCCAGCAGCTTGTCCGGCAGGGTTGACTATGGCTACACCTTC.

This sequence joins TRBV30 and TRBJ2-7; tentatively, D is TRBD1 (6 bases). Deletions cut 1 base from V and 7 bases from J, with 14 bases between. The CDR3 loop spans 13 amino acids. Germline CDR1 reads GTSNPN; CDR2 reads SVGIG (reference sequence). CDR3 coding DNA: TGTGCCTGGAGTGAACAGGGATTGGGGGAGCAGTACGTC. Amino acid sequence: CAWSEQGLGEQYV.

This clonotype was counted at least ten times. This sequence joins TRBV9 and TRBJ2-6; D not certain. The length of the CDR3 is 18 residues. Germline V gene lookup returns CDR1 SGDLS and CDR2 YYNGEE. V lost 0 bases and J 0 bases, leaving 13 bases between the germline ends. As DNA, the CDR3 is TGTGCCAGCAGCGTAGCTATAGATACAAGCTCTGGGGCCAACGTCCTGACTTTC. Translated, it gives CASSVAIDTSSGANVLTF.

Ten or more counts support this clonotype. The genes are TRBV24-1 and TRBJ2-7; maybe TRBD2 (6 bases). The V gene lost 4 bases and the J gene lost 0 bases, with 6 bases spanning the gap. Germline V gene lookup returns CDR1 KGHDR and CDR2 SFDVKD. This CDR3 has 13 residues. The CDR3 here is CATSDGSSYEQYF. The CDR3 nucleotides read TGTGCCACCAGTGACGGGAGCTCCTACGAGCAGTACTTC.